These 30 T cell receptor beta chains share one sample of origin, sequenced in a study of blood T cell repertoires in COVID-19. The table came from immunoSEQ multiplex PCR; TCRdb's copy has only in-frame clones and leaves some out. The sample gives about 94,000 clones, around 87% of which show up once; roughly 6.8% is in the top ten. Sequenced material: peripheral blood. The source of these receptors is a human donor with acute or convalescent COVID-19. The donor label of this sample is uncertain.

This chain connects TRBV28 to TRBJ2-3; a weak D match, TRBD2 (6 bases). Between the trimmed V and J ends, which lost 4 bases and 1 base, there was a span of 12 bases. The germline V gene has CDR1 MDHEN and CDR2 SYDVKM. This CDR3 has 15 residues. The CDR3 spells CASSWTWGGTDTQYF. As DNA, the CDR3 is TGTGCCAGCAGTTGGACGTGGGGGGGCACAGATACGCAGTATTTT.

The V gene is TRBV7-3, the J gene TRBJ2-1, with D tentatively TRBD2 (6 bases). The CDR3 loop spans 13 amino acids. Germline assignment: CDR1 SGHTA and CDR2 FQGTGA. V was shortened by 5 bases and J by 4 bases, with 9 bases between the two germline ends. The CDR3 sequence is CASSVTSYNEQFF. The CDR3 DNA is TGTGCCAGCAGCGTGACTAGTTACAATGAGCAGTTCTTC.

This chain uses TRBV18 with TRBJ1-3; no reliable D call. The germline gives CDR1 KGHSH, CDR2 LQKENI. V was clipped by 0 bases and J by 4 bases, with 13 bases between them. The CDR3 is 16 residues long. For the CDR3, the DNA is TGTGCCAGCTCACCACCGAGAAGTCTCCTCGGAAACACCATATATTTT. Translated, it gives CASSPPRSLLGNTIYF. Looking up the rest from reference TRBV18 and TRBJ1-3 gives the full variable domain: NAGVMQNPRHLVRRRGQEARLRCSPMKGHSHVYWYRQLPEEGLKFMVYLQKENIIDESGMPKERFSAEFPKEGPSILRIQQVVRGDSAAYFCASSPPRSLLGNTIYFGEGSWLTVV.

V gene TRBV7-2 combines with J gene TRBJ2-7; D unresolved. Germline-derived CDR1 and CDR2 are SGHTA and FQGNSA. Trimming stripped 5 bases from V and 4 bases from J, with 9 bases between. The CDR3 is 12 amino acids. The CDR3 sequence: CASSPTGYEQYF. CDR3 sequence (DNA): TGTGCCAGCAGCCCGACCGGGTACGAGCAGTACTTC.

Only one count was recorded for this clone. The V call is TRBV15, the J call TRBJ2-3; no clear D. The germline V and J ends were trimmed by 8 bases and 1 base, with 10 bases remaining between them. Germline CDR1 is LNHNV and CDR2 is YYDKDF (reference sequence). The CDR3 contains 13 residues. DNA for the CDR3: TGTGCCACCCCAGGCGTTTGCACAGATACGCAGTATTTT. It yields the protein CATPGVCTDTQYF.

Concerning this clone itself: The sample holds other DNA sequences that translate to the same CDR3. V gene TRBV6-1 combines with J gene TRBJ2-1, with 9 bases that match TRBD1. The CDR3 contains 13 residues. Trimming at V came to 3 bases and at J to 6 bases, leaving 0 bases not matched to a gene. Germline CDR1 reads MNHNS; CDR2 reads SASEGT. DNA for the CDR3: TGTGCCAGCAGTGAGGACAGGGGCAATGAGCAGTTCTTC. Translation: CASSEDRGNEQFF.

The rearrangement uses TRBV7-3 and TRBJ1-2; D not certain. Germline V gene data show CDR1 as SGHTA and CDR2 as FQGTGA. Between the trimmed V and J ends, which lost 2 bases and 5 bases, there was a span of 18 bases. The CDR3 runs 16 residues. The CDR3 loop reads CASSLVEGRSRYGYTF. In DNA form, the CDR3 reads TGTGCCAGCAGCTTAGTAGAGGGCCGTTCACGATATGGCTACACCTTC.

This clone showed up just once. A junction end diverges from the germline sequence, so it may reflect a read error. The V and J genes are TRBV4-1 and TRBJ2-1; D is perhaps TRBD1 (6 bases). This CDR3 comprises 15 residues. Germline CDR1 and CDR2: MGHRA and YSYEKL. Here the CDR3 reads CASSQDRNSYNEQFF. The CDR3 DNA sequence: TGCGCCAGCAGTCAAGACAGGAACTCCTACAATGAGCAGTTCTTC.

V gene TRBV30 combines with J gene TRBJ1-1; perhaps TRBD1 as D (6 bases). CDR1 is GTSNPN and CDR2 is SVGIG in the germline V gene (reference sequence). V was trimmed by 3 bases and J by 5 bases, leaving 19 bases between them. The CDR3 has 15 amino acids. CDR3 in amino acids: CAWRQGTIPNTEAFF. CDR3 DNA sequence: TGTGCCTGGAGGCAGGGGACAATCCCGAATACTGAAGCTTTCTTT.

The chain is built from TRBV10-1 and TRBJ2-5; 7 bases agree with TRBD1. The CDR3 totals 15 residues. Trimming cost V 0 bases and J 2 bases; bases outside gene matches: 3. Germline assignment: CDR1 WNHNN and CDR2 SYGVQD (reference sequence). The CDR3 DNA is TGCGCCAGCAGTGAGTCATCGACAGGGCAAGAGACCCAGTACTTC. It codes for CASSESSTGQETQYF.

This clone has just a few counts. The CDR3 nucleotides are TGTGCCAGCAGCAAAGCTCCCAGGGGGGAGACCCAGTACTTC. Encoded protein: CASSKAPRGETQYF. This chain links TRBV21-1 with TRBJ2-5; the table's D call, TRBD1, has no DNA check behind it. TRBV21-1 is a documented pseudogene. This CDR3 spans 14 amino acids.

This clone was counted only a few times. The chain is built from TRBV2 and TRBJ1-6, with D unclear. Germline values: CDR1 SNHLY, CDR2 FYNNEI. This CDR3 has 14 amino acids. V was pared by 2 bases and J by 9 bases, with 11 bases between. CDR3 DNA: TGTGCCAGCAGTGAACGTGAGACACCTTCACCCCTCCACTTT. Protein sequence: CASSERETPSPLHF.

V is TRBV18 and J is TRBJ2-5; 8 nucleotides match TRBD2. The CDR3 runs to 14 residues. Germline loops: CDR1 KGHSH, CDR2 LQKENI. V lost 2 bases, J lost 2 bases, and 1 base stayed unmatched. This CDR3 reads CASSPGTSQETQYF. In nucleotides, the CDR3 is TGTGCCAGCTCACCAGGGACTAGTCAAGAGACCCAGTACTTC. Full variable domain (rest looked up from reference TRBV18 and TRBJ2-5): NAGVMQNPRHLVRRRGQEARLRCSPMKGHSHVYWYRQLPEEGLKFMVYLQKENIIDESGMPKERFSAEFPKEGPSILRIQQVVRGDSAAYFCASSPGTSQETQYFGPGTRLLVL.

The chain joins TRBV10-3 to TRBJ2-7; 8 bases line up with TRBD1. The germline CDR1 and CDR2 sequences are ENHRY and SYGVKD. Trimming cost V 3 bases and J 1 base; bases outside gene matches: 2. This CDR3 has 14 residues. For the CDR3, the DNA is TGTGCCATCAGTGACGGACAGGGATCCTACGAGCAGTACTTC. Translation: CAISDGQGSYEQYF.

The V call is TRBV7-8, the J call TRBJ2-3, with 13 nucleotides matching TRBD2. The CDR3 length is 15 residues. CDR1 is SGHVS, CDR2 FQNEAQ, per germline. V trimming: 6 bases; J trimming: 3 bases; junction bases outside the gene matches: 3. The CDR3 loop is CASRLAGGRTDTQYF. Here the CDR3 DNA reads TGTGCCAGCAGACTAGCGGGGGGGCGGACAGATACGCAGTATTTT.

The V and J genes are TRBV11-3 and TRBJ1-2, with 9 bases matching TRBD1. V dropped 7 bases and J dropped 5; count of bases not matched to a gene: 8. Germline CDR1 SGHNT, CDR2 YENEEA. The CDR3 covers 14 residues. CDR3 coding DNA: TGTGCCAGCACCGGAGACAGGGGGACTTATGGCTACACCTTC. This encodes CASTGDRGTYGYTF.

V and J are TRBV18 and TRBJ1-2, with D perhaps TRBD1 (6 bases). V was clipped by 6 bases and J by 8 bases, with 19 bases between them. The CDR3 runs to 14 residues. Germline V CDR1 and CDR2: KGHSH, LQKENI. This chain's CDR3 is CASSSGVAELGYTF. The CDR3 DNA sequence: TGTGCCAGCTCTTCAGGGGTCGCGGAACTGGGCTACACCTTC.

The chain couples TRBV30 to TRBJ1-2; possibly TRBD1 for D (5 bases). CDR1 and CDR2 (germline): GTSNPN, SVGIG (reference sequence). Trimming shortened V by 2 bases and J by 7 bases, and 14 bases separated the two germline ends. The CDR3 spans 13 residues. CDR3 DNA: TGTGCCTGGAGTATTAATAGGGGAGGTGGCTACACCTTC. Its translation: CAWSINRGGGYTF.

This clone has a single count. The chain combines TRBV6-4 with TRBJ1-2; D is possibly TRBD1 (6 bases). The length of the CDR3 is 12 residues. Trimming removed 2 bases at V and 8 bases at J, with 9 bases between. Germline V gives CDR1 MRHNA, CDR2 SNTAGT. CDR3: CASSDRGIGYTF. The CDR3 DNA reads TGTGCCAGCAGTGACAGGGGGATAGGCTACACCTTC.

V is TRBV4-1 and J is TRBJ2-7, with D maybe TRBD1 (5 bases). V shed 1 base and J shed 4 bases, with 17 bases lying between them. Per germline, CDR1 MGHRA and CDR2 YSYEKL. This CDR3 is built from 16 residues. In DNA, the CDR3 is TGCGCCAGCAGCCAAGGGGCGGCAGGGTTCCCTTACGAGCAGTACTTC. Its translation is CASSQGAAGFPYEQYF.

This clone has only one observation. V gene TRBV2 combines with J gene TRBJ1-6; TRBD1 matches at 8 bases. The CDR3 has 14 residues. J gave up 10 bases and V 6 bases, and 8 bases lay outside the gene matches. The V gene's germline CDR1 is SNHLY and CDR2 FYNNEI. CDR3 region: CASSPGGAGSPLHF. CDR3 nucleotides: TGTGCCAGCAGCCCAGGGGGCGCGGGCTCACCCCTCCACTTT.

The DNA for the CDR3 is TGTGCCAGCCTACGACAGCTGAACACTGAAGCTTTCTTT. It is translated as CASLRQLNTEAFF. This chain uses TRBV19 with TRBJ1-1; D perhaps matches TRBD1 (5 bases). Germline lookup yields CDR1 LNHDA and CDR2 SQIVND (reference sequence). The CDR3 loop spans 13 amino acids. Trimming shortened V by 9 bases and J by 0 bases, and 11 bases separated the two germline ends. The whole variable domain, remainder taken from reference TRBV19 and TRBJ1-1, is DGGITQSPKYLFRKEGQNVTLSCEQNLNHDAMYWYRQDPGQGLRLIYYSQIVNDFQKGDIAEGYSVSREKKESFPLTVTSAQKNPTAFYLCASLRQLNTEAFFGQGTRLTVV.

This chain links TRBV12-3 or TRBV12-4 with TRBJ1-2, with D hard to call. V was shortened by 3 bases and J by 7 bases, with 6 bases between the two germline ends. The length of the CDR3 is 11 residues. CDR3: CASSLESGYTF. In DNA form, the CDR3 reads TGTGCCAGCAGTTTGGAGAGTGGCTACACCTTC.

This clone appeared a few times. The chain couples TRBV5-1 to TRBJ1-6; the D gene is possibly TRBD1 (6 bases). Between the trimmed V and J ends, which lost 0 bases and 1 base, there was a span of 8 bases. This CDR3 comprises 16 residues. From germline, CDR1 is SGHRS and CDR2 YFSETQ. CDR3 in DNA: TGCGCCAGCAGCTTGGGACAGGATTCCTATAATTCACCCCTCCACTTT. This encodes CASSLGQDSYNSPLHF.

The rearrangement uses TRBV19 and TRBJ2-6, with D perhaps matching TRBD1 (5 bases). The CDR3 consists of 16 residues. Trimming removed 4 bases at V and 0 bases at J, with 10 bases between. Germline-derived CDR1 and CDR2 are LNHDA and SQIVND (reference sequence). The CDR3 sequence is CASSSTGNSGANVLTF. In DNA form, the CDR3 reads TGTGCCAGTAGTAGCACAGGAAACTCTGGGGCCAACGTCCTGACTTTC. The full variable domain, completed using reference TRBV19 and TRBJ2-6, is DGGITQSPKYLFRKEGQNVTLSCEQNLNHDAMYWYRQDPGQGLRLIYYSQIVNDFQKGDIAEGYSVSREKKESFPLTVTSAQKNPTAFYLCASSSTGNSGANVLTFGAGSRLTVL.

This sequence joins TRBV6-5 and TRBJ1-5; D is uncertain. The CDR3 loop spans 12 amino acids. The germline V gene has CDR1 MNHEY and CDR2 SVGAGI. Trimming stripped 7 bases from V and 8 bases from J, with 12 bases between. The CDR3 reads CASIGLIEPQHF. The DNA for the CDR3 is TGTGCCAGCATCGGGTTGATAGAGCCCCAGCATTTT.

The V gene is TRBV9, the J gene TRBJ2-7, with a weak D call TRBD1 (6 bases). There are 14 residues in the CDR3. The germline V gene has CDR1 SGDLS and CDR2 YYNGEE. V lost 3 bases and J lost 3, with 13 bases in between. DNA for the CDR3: TGTGCCAGCAGCGCATCGGACAGACTCTACGAGCAGTACTTC. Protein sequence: CASSASDRLYEQYF.

The CDR3, as DNA: TGTGCCAGCAGTTACGACAGAACGAACACCGGGGAGCTGTTTTTT. This encodes CASSYDRTNTGELFF. The rearrangement uses TRBV6-5 and TRBJ2-2, with D possibly being TRBD1 (5 bases). V dropped 2 bases and J dropped 0 bases, with 7 bases sitting between them. The germline CDR1 and CDR2 sequences are MNHEY and SVGAGI. The CDR3 is 15 amino acids.

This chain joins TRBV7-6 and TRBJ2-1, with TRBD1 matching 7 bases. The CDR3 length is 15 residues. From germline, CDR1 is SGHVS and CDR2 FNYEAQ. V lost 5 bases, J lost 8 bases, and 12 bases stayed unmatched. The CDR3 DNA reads TGTGCCAGCAGCCTAAGACAGGGTGGATATGATGAGCAGTTCTTC. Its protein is CASSLRQGGYDEQFF.

The CDR3 protein is CASSGSAHTDTQYF. CDR3 DNA sequence: TGCGCCAGCAGCGGCAGCGCTCACACAGATACGCAGTATTTT. The gene calls are TRBV5-1 and TRBJ2-3; no definite D call. There are 14 residues in the CDR3. CDR1 and CDR2 from the germline V gene are SGHRS and YFSETQ. V shed 4 bases and J shed 2 bases, with 11 bases lying between them.